This T cell receptor (beta chain) was sequenced during a study of T cells in Graves' hyperthyroidism and ophthalmopathy. Looking at the study overall: Peripheral blood was drawn at first diagnosis, prior to all treatment.

Overall study results and limits: Clonotypes that were expanded in thyroid above 0.001 mostly appeared in blood too.

A note on this clonotype: As yet, its antigen is unknown.

With 4 bases removed from V and 7 bases from J, the gap between germline ends came to 11 bases. The CDR3 is 13 residues long. Germline CDR1 reads LGHNA; CDR2 reads YSLEER. Regions amplified from RNA transcripts were the TCR beta CDR3 regions. RT-PCR in the first round (using the HTBI primer set) targeted the TCR CDR3. TCRdb recomputed calls from the multiplex PCR reads with MiXCR, one row per CDR3 protein. The sample records some 570,000 distinct CDR3 sequences, 13% to 15% being singletons. Uncontrolled infection, other autoimmune disease, pregnancy or lactation disqualified patients from enrolment. This TCR was sampled from a woman between 18 and 29 years old with Graves' ophthalmopathy. The rearrangement links TRBV4-3 to TRBJ2-1, with a weak D call TRBD1 (6 bases). Sample: blood. The CDR3 region is CASSPGEGNEQFF. The DNA for the CDR3 is TGCGCCAGCAGCCCAGGGGAAGGGAATGAGCAGTTCTTC.